The 17 T cell receptor beta chains reported below all come from one sample, sequenced in a study of T cells in Graves' hyperthyroidism and ophthalmopathy. Researchers took RNA transcripts and amplified the TCR beta CDR3 regions from them. During a first-round RT-PCR of the TCR CDR3, the HTBI primer set was used. In TCRdb, the multiplex PCR reads were re-called with MiXCR into one record per CDR3 protein. The data hold 350,000 to 450,000 distinct CDR3 sequences, with over 12% observed a single time. The sample taken for sequencing was blood. These receptors came from a man aged 50 to 59 with Graves' ophthalmopathy.

The chain uses TRBV6-1 and TRBJ1-2; D is undetermined. From germline, CDR1 is MNHNS and CDR2 SASEGT. The CDR3 loop spans 11 amino acids. The ends were cut back, 6 bases at V and 8 bases at J, with 10 bases in the middle. CDR3 in amino acids: CASSSRLGYTF. The CDR3 DNA follows: TGTGCCAGCAGCTCAAGGTTAGGCTACACCTTC.

This clonotype has a handful of counts. The chain carries TRBV10-2 and TRBJ1-1; 12 positions match TRBD1. Germline CDR1 reads WSHSY; CDR2 reads SAAADI. The CDR3 contains 16 residues. J was trimmed by 2 bases and V by 6 bases; bases with no gene match: 7. Here the CDR3 DNA reads TGCGCCAGCAGCCCCAGGGACAGGGGGCGAAACACTGAAGCTTTCTTT. As protein: CASSPRDRGRNTEAFF.

J is TRBJ1-3 and V is TRBV11-2; D unresolved. The CDR3 covers 15 residues. V was clipped by 7 bases and J by 2 bases, with 15 bases between them. CDR1 and CDR2 (germline): SGHAT, FQNNGV. The CDR3 region has the DNA TGTGCCAGCACCTCGGGTGACTTTGCTGGAAACACCATATATTTT. It translates to CASTSGDFAGNTIYF.

This clonotype came up many times. The V gene is TRBV2, the J gene TRBJ2-6, with 7 bases that match TRBD2. The germline gives CDR1 SNHLY, CDR2 FYNNEI. The CDR3 is 17 amino acids. Trimming at V came to 8 bases and at J to 0 bases, leaving 10 bases not matched to a gene. The CDR3 DNA sequence: TGTGCCAGCCCTCGGGAGGCCGCTAGCTCTGGGGCCAACGTCCTGACTTTC. Its translation: CASPREAASSGANVLTF. Full variable domain (missing parts from reference TRBV2 and TRBJ2-6): EPEVTQTPSHQVTQMGQEVILRCVPISNHLYFYWYRQILGQKVEFLVSFYNNEISEKSEIFDDQFSVERPDGSNFTLKIRSTKLEDSAMYFCASPREAASSGANVLTFGAGSRLTVL.

Concerning this clonotype itself: The conserved final phenylalanine or tryptophan is absent from the CDR3, which likely points to a read error. The gene calls are TRBV6-1 and TRBJ2-1; 8 positions agree with TRBD2. J was trimmed by 10 bases and V by 7 bases; bases with no gene match: 18. This CDR3 has 16 amino acids. Germline V gene sequence: CDR1 MNHNS, CDR2 SASEGT. The CDR3: CASTPNRAGPGGEQFL. In DNA form, the CDR3 reads TGTGCCAGCACCCCGAATAGGGCAGGGCCGGGGGGGGAGCAGTTCCTC.

The chain is built from TRBV2 and TRBJ2-7; 12 nucleotides match TRBD1. This CDR3 has 15 residues. The germline CDR1 and CDR2 sequences are SNHLY and FYNNEI. J lost 4 bases, V lost 7 bases, and 8 bases had no gene match. The CDR3 region has the DNA TGTGCCAGCAAGCCGGGACAGGGGGCGCCGTACGAGCAGTACTTC. This gives the protein CASKPGQGAPYEQYF.

This clonotype was detected only a few times. V is TRBV7-8 and J is TRBJ2-1; D remains unclear. Germline V lookup: CDR1 SGHVS, CDR2 FQNEAQ. V was trimmed by 3 bases and J by 15 bases, leaving 21 bases between them. The CDR3 sequence is 14 residues long. The CDR3 is CASSLGVPGAHLFF. The CDR3 bases are TGTGCCAGCAGCTTGGGTGTGCCGGGCGCCCACCTGTTCTTC.

This clonotype occurred many times. The rearrangement joins TRBV5-1 to TRBJ2-7, with TRBD2 matching 14 bases. With V trimmed by 2 bases and J by 3 bases, 4 bases remained unmatched. Per germline, CDR1 SGHRS and CDR2 YFSETQ. The CDR3 consists of 16 residues. Here the CDR3 DNA reads TGCGCCAGCAGCTTCTTGGGACTAGCGGGAGACTACGAGCAGTACTTC. Protein sequence: CASSFLGLAGDYEQYF.

This clonotype occurred many times. The V and J genes are TRBV20-1 and TRBJ1-5; D is uncertain. The CDR3 consists of 13 residues. Trimming took 3 bases from V and 1 from J, leaving 7 bases between them. CDR1 is DFQATT, CDR2 SNEGSKA, per germline (reference sequence). CDR3 nucleotides: TGCAGTGCTAGCCGGGAGAGCAATCAGCCCCAGCATTTT. Translation gives CSASRESNQPQHF.

A few counts support this clonotype. This chain connects TRBV24-1 to TRBJ2-5; D possibly corresponds to TRBD1 (6 bases). Deletions cut 3 bases from V and 4 bases from J, with 17 bases between. This CDR3 spans 16 amino acids. Germline V lookup: CDR1 KGHDR, CDR2 SFDVKD. The CDR3 spells CATSDPQGVSGETQYF. In nucleotides, the CDR3 is TGTGCCACCAGTGATCCACAGGGTGTGAGTGGAGAGACCCAGTACTTC.

Notes on this clonotype: This may be a read error: a much more frequent sequence differs by one nucleotide. The chain links TRBV13 to TRBJ1-4; 8 positions agree with TRBD1. The CDR3 covers 15 residues. Germline CDR1 PRHDT, CDR2 FYEKMQ (reference sequence). The ends lost 4 bases at V and 10 bases at J; junction bases unmatched: 11. CDR3 protein: CASSSGGGNDGKLFF. The DNA of the CDR3 is TGTGCCAGCAGCTCAGGGGGCGGAAACGACGGAAAACTGTTTTTT.

This chain uses TRBV6-6 with TRBJ2-1, with TRBD1 identical over 7 bases. Germline loops: CDR1 MNHNY, CDR2 SVGAGI (reference sequence). The CDR3 sequence is 14 residues long. The V segment lost 2 bases and the J segment 7 bases; nucleotides outside the gene matches: 5. This CDR3 is CASSYPGQSNEQFF. As DNA, the CDR3 is TGTGCCAGCAGTTACCCGGGACAGAGTAATGAGCAGTTCTTC.

This clonotype was found many times. This chain connects TRBV28 to TRBJ2-7; 11 bases are a match to TRBD2. V shed 7 bases and J 1 base; nucleotides not matched to a gene: 9. The CDR3 runs 16 residues. Germline assignment: CDR1 MDHEN and CDR2 SYDVKM. The CDR3 DNA sequence: TGTGCCAGCAACACCGGGACTAGCGGTCGGTCCTACGAGCAGTACTTC. Its protein product is CASNTGTSGRSYEQYF.

V usage is TRBV11-2 and J usage is TRBJ2-7; no clear D. This CDR3 region has 15 residues. Trimming cost V 2 bases and J 1 base, with 12 bases left between them. Looked up from germline, CDR1 is SGHAT and CDR2 is FQNNGV. The CDR3 loop reads CASSLTPPGSYEQYF. In nucleotides, the CDR3 is TGTGCCAGCAGCTTAACCCCGCCTGGATCCTACGAGCAGTACTTC. The variable domain in full, completed from reference TRBV11-2 and TRBJ2-7, reads EAGVAQSPRYKIIEKRQSVAFWCNPISGHATLYWYQQILGQGPKLLIQFQNNGVVDDSQLPKDRFSAERLKGVDSTLKIQPAKLEDSAVYLCASSLTPPGSYEQYFGPGTRLTVT.

The sample holds many counts of this clonotype. The rearrangement uses TRBV30 and TRBJ2-7; no definite D call. The CDR3 runs 14 residues. CDR1 is GTSNPN, CDR2 SVGIG, per germline (reference sequence). V dropped 3 bases and J dropped 0 bases, with 12 bases sitting between them. The chain's CDR3 is CAWRNPGLSYEQYF. CDR3 coding DNA: TGTGCCTGGAGAAACCCGGGCCTCTCCTACGAGCAGTACTTC.

This clonotype was observed at least ten times. V usage is TRBV7-8 and J usage is TRBJ2-5, with D tentatively TRBD2 (5 bases). V lost 1 base, J lost 9 bases, and 18 bases lay in between. The CDR3 sequence is 15 residues long. Germline CDR1 and CDR2: SGHVS and FQNEAQ. CDR3 protein: CASSLELRVHMAQYF. The CDR3 bases are TGTGCCAGCAGCTTAGAATTGAGGGTCCATATGGCCCAGTACTTC.

The table lists this clonotype with many counts. The chain couples TRBV2 to TRBJ2-1; no reliable D call. The CDR3 extends over 14 amino acids. V was pared by 3 bases and J by 5 bases, with 11 bases between. From germline, CDR1 is SNHLY and CDR2 FYNNEI. DNA for the CDR3: TGTGCCAGCAGTGATATGATGAGAAACAATGAGCAGTTCTTC. Its translation is CASSDMMRNNEQFF. Using reference TRBV2 and TRBJ2-1 for the parts outside the CDR3, the full variable domain is EPEVTQTPSHQVTQMGQEVILRCVPISNHLYFYWYRQILGQKVEFLVSFYNNEISEKSEIFDDQFSVERPDGSNFTLKIRSTKLEDSAMYFCASSDMMRNNEQFFGPGTRLTVL.